The 25 T cell receptor beta chains below all came from one sample that was sequenced in a study of tumor and adjacent non-tumor tissue in lung cancer. The library came from three nested PCR rounds adapted from ARM-PCR protocols. TCRdb recomputed calls from the multiplex PCR reads with MiXCR, one row per CDR3 protein. The sample shows about 75,000 distinct CDR3 sequences, about two thirds of them seen only once. The template was RNA from unsorted bulk tissue. Distant lung tissue was collected more than 3 cm away from the tumor edge. The specimen was distant non-tumor lung tissue. Receptors were obtained from a woman between 45 and 65 years old with non-small cell lung cancer.

Note on this clonotype: The junction differs from germline at one of its ends, possibly a read error. The V call is TRBV11-1, the J call TRBJ2-3; unclear D gene. Germline V gives CDR1 SGHAT, CDR2 FQDESV (reference sequence). CDR3 length equals 14 residues. The CDR3 region has the DNA TGTGCCAGCAGCTTAGCGACCAGGATAGATAAGCAGTATTTT. Translation: CASSLATRIDKQYF.

A word on this clonotype: With a much larger clone just one base away, this may be a read error. The chain links TRBV5-8 to TRBJ1-5, with a tentative D call TRBD1 (5 bases). The CDR3 is 14 amino acids. Germline V gene data show CDR1 as SGHTS and CDR2 as YDEGEE. The V end was cut by 8 bases, the J end by 3 bases, with 15 bases between. The CDR3 region has the DNA TGTGCCAGAAGAACTACCAGGGTCAATCAGCCCCAGCATTTT. Amino acid sequence: CARRTTRVNQPQHF.

The chain joins TRBV6-2 or TRBV6-3 to TRBJ2-1; 10 bases map to TRBD1. The ends lost 10 bases at V and 10 bases at J; junction bases unmatched: 13. The length of the CDR3 is 14 residues. The germline V gene encodes CDR1 MNHEY and CDR2 SVGEGT. The CDR3 nucleotides are TGTGCCAACAATTACGGGACAGGGGTGGAAGAGCAGTTCTTC. It encodes CANNYGTGVEEQFF.

The genes are TRBV12-3 or TRBV12-4 and TRBJ2-2; D uncertain. This CDR3 is built from 14 residues. The V end lost 9 bases, the J end lost 6 bases, and 17 bases lay between the germline ends. The CDR3 nucleotides read TGTGCCAGTAGCACGACAAGGGTTGCCGGGGAGCTGTTTTTT. It is translated as CASSTTRVAGELFF.

This clonotype was detected only once. This chain connects TRBV11-2 to TRBJ2-3; D may be TRBD2 (6 bases). Germline CDR1 is SGHAT and CDR2 is FQNNGV. With 0 bases removed from V and 2 bases from J, the gap between germline ends came to 15 bases. CDR3 length: 17 amino acids. DNA for the CDR3: TGTGCCAGCAGCTTAGATAAGGTACTAGCCTCCACAGATACGCAGTATTTT. Translation gives CASSLDKVLASTDTQYF.

As for this clonotype: A read error may produce the germline difference seen at one junction end. The rearrangement uses TRBV6-6 and TRBJ2-7; 8 positions match TRBD2. CDR1 and CDR2 from the germline V gene are MNHNY and SVGAGI (reference sequence). The CDR3 has 12 residues. The CDR3 coding sequence is TGTGCCAGCAGGCTTAACGGGGGGGAGCACTACTTC. Translated: CASRLNGGEHYF.

The sample holds a few counts of this clonotype. A single base separates this from a much larger clone, so it may be a read error. The chain has TRBV12-3 or TRBV12-4 and TRBJ2-1; 7 bases match TRBD2. The CDR3 totals 13 residues. The CDR3 reads CASKAGRSFEQSF. The CDR3, as DNA: TGTGCCAGCAAAGCGGGAAGAAGCTTTGAGCAGTCCTTC.

In the case of this clonotype: This sequence may be a read error, since a much larger clone differs from it by one base. The chain employs TRBV20-1 and TRBJ1-1; 10 bases are shared with TRBD1. The length of the CDR3 is 16 residues. Germline CDR1 and CDR2: DFQATT and SNEGSKA (reference sequence). The CDR3 is CNARDQGTGVDTEAFF. The CDR3, as DNA: TGCAATGCTAGAGATCAAGGGACAGGGGTGGACACTGAAGCTTTCTTT.

With regard to this clonotype: The junction and the germline gene differ at one end; a read error may be behind it. The chain links TRBV11-2 to TRBJ1-2; D gene ambiguous. Looked up from germline, CDR1 is SGHAT and CDR2 is FQNNGV. CDR3 length: 15 residues. The CDR3 coding sequence is TGTTCCAGCAGTGCGAACGAGGCTCCTAACTATGGCCACACCTTC. It is translated as CSSSANEAPNYGHTF.

The chain couples TRBV29-1 to TRBJ1-5; weak D call: TRBD1 (6 bases). Gene TRBJ2-3 matches the end of the DNA better, so the J call may be wrong. The V gene's germline CDR1 is SQVTM and CDR2 ANQGSEA. The CDR3 is 12 amino acids. The CDR3 here is CIAGESNQPQYF. The CDR3 DNA reads as TGCATTGCAGGGGAGAGCAATCAGCCCCAGTATTTT.

Concerning this clonotype itself: A read error may produce the germline difference seen at one junction end. The gene calls are TRBV20-1 and TRBJ2-2; D is perhaps TRBD2 (5 bases). Per the germline V gene, CDR1 is DFQATT and CDR2 is SNEGSKA (reference sequence). CDR3 length: 11 residues. CDR3 nucleotides: TGCACTGCTAGAAGTTTCGGGGAGCTGTCTTTT. The encoded protein is CTARSFGELSF.

The V gene is TRBV6-6, the J gene TRBJ2-1; a possible D gene is TRBD2 (5 bases). V lost 6 bases, J lost 9 bases, and 27 bases lay in between. Germline-derived CDR1 and CDR2 are MNHNY and SVGAGI (reference sequence). This CDR3 spans 17 amino acids. The CDR3 sequence: CASSPFRLAKPAIEQFF. CDR3 sequence (DNA): TGTGCCAGCAGCCCTTTCCGGCTAGCCAAACCTGCAATTGAGCAGTTCTTC.

About this clonotype itself: Since a much larger clone is just one base distant, this may be a read error. The V call is TRBV28, the J call TRBJ2-5; 10 bases map to TRBD2. The CDR3 sequence is 16 residues long. From germline, CDR1 is MDHEN and CDR2 SYDVKM. Here the CDR3 reads CASSPLAGVVRETQHF. Written as DNA, the CDR3 is TGTGCCAGCAGTCCGCTAGCGGGAGTGGTTCGGGAGACCCAGCACTTC.

Worth noting for this clonotype: A read error may account for a junction end that differs from germline. This sequence joins TRBV24-1 and TRBJ2-1, with D possibly TRBD1 on 6 matching bases. CDR1 and CDR2 from the germline V gene are KGHDR and SFDVKD. The length of the CDR3 is 17 residues. The CDR3 nucleotides read TGTGCCACCAGTGATTCAAAGACAGGACAACCTATCAATGAGCAATTCTTC. Translation: CATSDSKTGQPINEQFF.

V gene TRBV20-1 combines with J gene TRBJ1-1; D is unresolved. Germline CDR1 DFQATT, CDR2 SNEGSKA (reference sequence). This CDR3 spans 16 amino acids. V was clipped by 0 bases and J by 0 bases, with 14 bases between them. The CDR3 region has the DNA TGCAGTGCTAGAGATAGTTCCCTGACGGTGAACACTGAAGCTTTCTTT. This encodes CSARDSSLTVNTEAFF.

Concerning this clonotype: A junction end diverges from the germline sequence, so it may reflect a read error. The V and J genes are TRBV5-6 and TRBJ2-5; TRBD2 agrees at 7 bases. The germline CDR1 and CDR2 sequences are SGHDT and YYEEEE. The CDR3 consists of 14 residues. CDR3 region: CASNSPGLQETQYF. Here the CDR3 DNA reads TGTGCCAGCAACTCCCCGGGACTACAAGAGACCCAATACTTC.

Remarks on this clonotype: One end of the junction fails to match germline, which may point to a read error. This rearrangement joins TRBV30 to TRBJ1-6; D is unclear. The CDR3 runs 15 residues. The germline CDR1 and CDR2 sequences are GTSNPN and SVGIG (reference sequence). The CDR3 region is CAWMSISGKGSPLHF. The CDR3 bases are TGCGCCTGGATGAGCATTTCTGGGAAGGGTTCACCCCTCCACTTT.

This clonotype has at least ten counts. The CDR3 DNA follows: TGTGCCAGCAGAGCCCCGGGGGCCAATCAGCCCCAGCATTTT. Its protein product is CASRAPGANQPQHF. The V and J genes are TRBV12-3 or TRBV12-4 and TRBJ1-5; D possibly corresponds to TRBD1 (6 bases). Trimming shortened V by 6 bases and J by 3 bases, and 12 bases separated the two germline ends. The CDR3 has 14 amino acids.

A note on this clonotype: Because it lacks the conserved phenylalanine or tryptophan at the end, this CDR3 is likely a read error. The chain couples TRBV20-1 to TRBJ1-5; D might be TRBD1 (5 bases). Germline CDR1 and CDR2: DFQATT and SNEGSKA (reference sequence). The CDR3 runs 14 residues. V lost 5 bases and J 4 bases, leaving 15 bases between the germline ends. CDR3 nucleotide sequence: TGCAGTGCTCAAAGACCCCGGGGGAATCAGCCCCAGCATATT. Translating gives CSAQRPRGNQPQHI.

The CDR3 is CASNEPGLSYNEQFF. The CDR3 DNA reads as TGTGCCAGCAACGAACCGGGACTTTCCTACAATGAGCAGTTCTTC. The chain links TRBV2 to TRBJ2-1; weak D call: TRBD2 (6 bases). The CDR3 totals 15 residues. The V gene's germline CDR1 is SNHLY and CDR2 FYNNEI. Trimming removed 7 bases from V and 1 base from J, with 14 bases in between. The full variable domain, in which reference TRBV2 and TRBJ2-1 provide the parts outside the CDR3, is EPEVTQTPSHQVTQMGQEVILRCVPISNHLYFYWYRQILGQKVEFLVSFYNNEISEKSEIFDDQFSVERPDGSNFTLKIRSTKLEDSAMYFCASNEPGLSYNEQFFGPGTRLTVL.

On this clonotype itself: Sequence at one end of the junction differs from germline and may be a read error. The genes are TRBV4-3 and TRBJ2-6; D not certain. CDR1 is LGHNA and CDR2 is YSLEER in the germline V gene. CDR3 length equals 17 residues. The CDR3 DNA reads as TGCGCCAGGAGCCAAAACGCAGGTTTACCTGGGGCCAACGTCCTGACTTTC. It is translated as CARSQNAGLPGANVLTF.

About this clonotype itself: A much more abundant neighbour one base away suggests this may be a read error. The V and J genes are TRBV20-1 and TRBJ2-1; D not resolved. The CDR3 covers 12 residues. Trimming left V 6 bases short and J 7 bases short, with 13 bases between. CDR1 DFQATT and CDR2 SNEGSKA come from the germline V gene (reference sequence). The CDR3 DNA reads TGCAGTGCCCCCTCCCCCGGGAATGAGCAGTTCTTC. As protein: CSAPSPGNEQFF.

Note on this clonotype: Germline and junction disagree at one end, which may indicate a read error. CDR3 sequence: CVSRLEAEKLFF. The CDR3 nucleotides are TGTGTCAGCAGATTAGAGGCAGAAAAACTGTTTTTT. This rearrangement joins TRBV11-2 to TRBJ1-4, with unresolved D. The CDR3 spans 12 residues. Germline V gives CDR1 SGHAT, CDR2 FQNNGV.

This clonotype was found many times. The V and J genes are TRBV6-6 and TRBJ1-5, with 7 bases identical to TRBD1. This CDR3 region has 16 residues. Germline-derived CDR1 and CDR2 are MNHNY and SVGAGI (reference sequence). V shed 7 bases, J shed 0 bases, and the junction held 9 bases outside the gene matches. The CDR3 here is CASNPRGTYSNQPQHF. The CDR3, as DNA: TGTGCCAGCAACCCCAGGGGGACTTATAGCAATCAGCCCCAGCATTTT.

This clonotype has a handful of counts. J is TRBJ2-5 and V is TRBV5-4; 7 bases agree with TRBD1. The CDR3 sequence is 14 residues long. Germline trimming cut 4 bases from V and 4 bases from J; bases unmatched to any gene: 7. The germline CDR1 and CDR2 sequences are SGHNT and YYREEE (reference sequence). CDR3 in DNA: TGTGCCAGCAGCGTGGACAGGTGGGGAGAGACCCAGTACTTC. Amino acids: CASSVDRWGETQYF. The full variable domain, with the rest looked up from reference TRBV5-4 and TRBJ2-5, is ETGVTQSPTHLIKTRGQQVTLRCSSQSGHNTVSWYQQALGQGPQFIFQYYREEENGRGNFPPRFSGLQFPNYSSELNVNALELDDSALYLCASSVDRWGETQYFGPGTRLLVL.